One sample yielded the 11 T cell receptor beta chains listed below, sequenced in a study of read filtering for tumor transcriptome and immune sequencing. Molecular barcoded adaptors covering alpha/delta and beta/gamma chains were used on 400 to 450 ng RNA. TCRdb recomputed calls from the reads with MiXCR, one row per CDR3 protein. The repertoire includes roughly 450 distinct CDR3 sequences, more than 60% of them detected once, and about half sits in the top ten. Material for sequencing was a population of CD138-negative cells sorted from bone marrow. Receptors originate from a donor over 35 with multiple myeloma. This table probably holds off-target reads from a library built for another chain.

V is TRBV29-1 and J is TRBJ1-5; tentative D call: TRBD1 (5 bases). Germline V gives CDR1 SQVTM, CDR2 ANQGSEA. The CDR3 has 13 residues. The ends were cut back, 6 bases at V and 5 bases at J, with 14 bases in the middle. This chain's CDR3 is CSVGVQGDQPQHF. DNA for the CDR3: TGCAGCGTGGGGGTCCAGGGAGATCAGCCCCAGCATTTT.

The J gene is TRBJ2-7, the V gene TRBV7-2; D may be TRBD2 (6 bases). Germline-derived CDR1 and CDR2 are SGHTA and FQGNSA. Trimming pared 0 bases from V and 7 bases from J, leaving 16 bases between. The CDR3 is 15 residues long. CDR3 region: CASSLASLDYKEQYF. In DNA form, the CDR3 reads TGTGCCAGCAGCTTAGCGTCACTGGACTATAAGGAGCAGTACTTC. Full variable domain (rest looked up from reference TRBV7-2 and TRBJ2-7): GAGVSQSPSNKVTEKGKDVELRCDPISGHTALYWYRQSLGQGLEFLIYFQGNSAPDKSGLPSDRFSAERTGGSVSTLTIQRTQQEDSAVYLCASSLASLDYKEQYFGPGTRLTVT.

The DNA of the CDR3 is TGCAGTGCTAGAACCGGACAGCACCAAGAGACCCAGTACTTC. It translates to CSARTGQHQETQYF. The V call is TRBV20-1, the J call TRBJ2-5; weak D call: TRBD1 (6 bases). Germline V CDR1 and CDR2: DFQATT, SNEGSKA (reference sequence). Trimming took off 2 bases at V and 0 bases at J, with 10 bases between the two ends. This CDR3 is built from 14 residues.

The rearrangement links TRBV7-8 to TRBJ2-2; D unclear. CDR1 and CDR2 from the germline V gene are SGHVS and FQNEAQ. The CDR3 runs 14 residues. Trimming stripped 4 bases from V and 4 bases from J, with 10 bases between. The DNA for the CDR3 is TGTGCCAGCAGCTCCCTAATCCGCACCGGGGAGCTGTTTTTT. This gives the protein CASSSLIRTGELFF. The variable domain in full, with the rest retrieved from reference TRBV7-8 and TRBJ2-2, is GAGVSQSPRYKVAKRGQDVALRCDPISGHVSLFWYQQALGQGPEFLTYFQNEAQLDKSGLPSDRFFAERPEGSVSTLKIQRTQQEDSAVYLCASSSLIRTGELFFGEGSRLTVL.

This clonotype was found once. The V and J genes are TRBV25-1 and TRBJ2-1, with 9 bases identical to TRBD2. CDR1 MGHDK and CDR2 SYGVNS come from the germline V gene. The CDR3 runs to 13 residues. Trimming removed 10 bases from V and 4 bases from J; junction bases left unmatched: 5. CDR3 in amino acids: CATVTSGYNEQFF. CDR3 sequence (DNA): TGTGCCACCGTGACTAGCGGATACAATGAGCAGTTCTTC.

This chain links TRBV7-2 with TRBJ2-1, with 8 bases fitting TRBD2. This CDR3 is 15 amino acids long. Germline trimming cut 1 base from V and 8 bases from J; bases unmatched to any gene: 7. Germline CDR1 SGHTA, CDR2 FQGNSA. In DNA, the CDR3 is TGTGCCAGCAGCTTAGGCGGGAGGTTTATCGATGAGCAGTTCTTC. The encoded protein is CASSLGGRFIDEQFF.

As regards this clonotype: One end of the junction does not line up with germline, which may come from a read error. The V and J genes are TRBV20-1 and TRBJ2-7; TRBD2 aligns across 9 bases. Germline CDR1 DFQATT, CDR2 SNEGSKA (reference sequence). This CDR3 is 14 amino acids long. In nucleotides, the CDR3 is TGCGGTGCTAGAGAATGGCGGGAGGGCTTCGAGCAGTACTTC. Translated: CGAREWREGFEQYF.

The V and J genes are TRBV28 and TRBJ2-2; 7 nucleotides match TRBD2. The V segment lost 6 bases and the J segment 6 bases; nucleotides outside the gene matches: 7. The CDR3 totals 14 residues. Germline V gene lookup returns CDR1 MDHEN and CDR2 SYDVKM. CDR3 DNA sequence: TGTGCCAGCAGCAGAACTAGCGCGGCCGGGGAGCTGTTTTTT. Amino acid sequence: CASSRTSAAGELFF.

The V gene is TRBV20-1, the J gene TRBJ2-7, with TRBD2 matching over 10 bases. CDR1 is DFQATT and CDR2 is SNEGSKA in the germline V gene (reference sequence). Trimming removed 0 bases from V and 5 bases from J; junction bases left unmatched: 7. The CDR3 runs 15 residues. Here the CDR3 DNA reads TGCAGTGCTAGAGATCACGTAGCGGGGGGCCACGAGCAGTACTTC. The encoded protein is CSARDHVAGGHEQYF.

About this clonotype itself: This CDR3 fails to terminate in the conserved phenylalanine or tryptophan, so it likely reflects a read error. No DNA is shown, since the ends of the CDR3 on it are uncertain; the CDR3 is the one TCRdb lists. Here the CDR3 reads CASKIADH. This chain connects TRBV6-5 to TRBJ1-1. Germline V lookup: CDR1 MNHEY, CDR2 SVGAGI. The CDR3 is 8 residues long, counting both termini.

The V call is TRBV7-8, the J call TRBJ2-1; TRBD1 aligns across 9 bases. V shed 4 bases, J shed 0 bases, and the junction held 4 bases outside the gene matches. The CDR3 covers 16 residues. From germline, CDR1 is SGHVS and CDR2 FQNEAQ. The DNA of the CDR3 is TGTGCCAGCAGCTCGGCGGGACAGGGCTCCTACAATGAGCAGTTCTTC. This sequence encodes CASSSAGQGSYNEQFF.